These 3 T cell receptor beta chains originate from one sample sequenced in a study of blood T cell repertoires in COVID-19. The table came from immunoSEQ multiplex PCR; TCRdb's copy has only in-frame clones and leaves some out. The sample yields some 290,000 clones, 83% seen once. Sequenced material: peripheral blood. The origin of the receptors is a man in his fifties or sixties who had recovered from COVID-19.

V and J are TRBV14 and TRBJ1-1, with TRBD1 matching over 8 bases. V lost 2 bases, J lost 1 base, and 3 bases stayed unmatched. Germline V gene lookup returns CDR1 SGHDN and CDR2 FVKESK. The CDR3 is 15 residues long. The CDR3 sequence: CASSQWTGTNTEAFF. CDR3 nucleotide sequence: TGTGCCAGCAGCCAATGGACAGGGACGAACACTGAAGCTTTCTTT.

The chain combines TRBV7-6 with TRBJ2-1; maybe TRBD2 (5 bases). Germline V lookup: CDR1 SGHVS, CDR2 FNYEAQ. V was shortened by 1 base and J by 1 base, with 20 bases between the two germline ends. The CDR3 loop spans 19 amino acids. The CDR3: CASSLVDSAPLGSYNEQFF. In DNA, the CDR3 is TGTGCCAGCAGCTTAGTCGATAGCGCGCCTCTGGGTTCCTACAATGAGCAGTTCTTC.

This clone was counted once. The chain is built from TRBV7-9 and TRBJ2-3; D gene uncertain. Trimming shortened V by 4 bases and J by 3 bases, and 11 bases separated the two germline ends. Per germline, CDR1 SEHNR and CDR2 FQNEAQ (reference sequence). The CDR3 covers 14 residues. In nucleotides, the CDR3 is TGTGCCAGCAGCTCCCGGTACGAAACAGATACGCAGTATTTT. Translating gives CASSSRYETDTQYF. The full variable domain, in which reference TRBV7-9 and TRBJ2-3 provide the parts outside the CDR3, is DTGVSQNPRHKITKRGQNVTFRCDPISEHNRLYWYRQTLGQGPEFLTYFQNEAQLEKSRLLSDRFSAERPKGSFSTLEIQRTEQGDSAMYLCASSSRYETDTQYFGPGTRLTVL.